This T cell receptor (beta chain) was identified during a study of OX40 agonist ivuxolimab in advanced cancers. Germline V gene lookup returns CDR1 SGHTA and CDR2 FQGNSA. Trimming stripped 2 bases from V and 4 bases from J, with 13 bases between. There are 15 residues in the CDR3. TCRdb's table, derived via immunoSEQ multiplex PCR, lists solely in-frame clones and lacks some. This table holds fewer than 80,000 clones, around 86% found once. Source: CD4+ or CD8+ T cells sorted from blood, taken in a trial of the OX40 agonist ivuxolimab. The V call is TRBV7-2, the J call TRBJ2-3; possible D gene TRBD2, 5 bases. This receptor was taken from an adult with an advanced solid tumor such as melanoma, head and neck, liver or kidney cancer. This CDR3 reads CASSLKLDRADTQYF. CDR3 DNA: TGTGCCAGCAGCTTAAAACTAGATCGCGCAGATACGCAGTATTTT.